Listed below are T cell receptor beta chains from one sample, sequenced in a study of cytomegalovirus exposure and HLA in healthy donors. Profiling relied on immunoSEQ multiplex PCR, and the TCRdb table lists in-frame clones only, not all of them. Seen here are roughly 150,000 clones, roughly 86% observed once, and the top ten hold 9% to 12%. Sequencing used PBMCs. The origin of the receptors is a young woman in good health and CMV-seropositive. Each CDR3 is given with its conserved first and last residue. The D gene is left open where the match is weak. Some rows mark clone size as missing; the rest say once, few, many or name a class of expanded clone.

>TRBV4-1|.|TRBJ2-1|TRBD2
CASSQLASGSNPSYNEQFF
TGCGCCAGCAGCCAATTAGCTAGCGGGAGTAATCCCTCCTACAATGAGCAGTTCTTC
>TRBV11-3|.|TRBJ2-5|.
CASSPPIWQGQETQYF
TGTGCCAGCAGCCCCCCAATTTGGCAGGGCCAAGAGACCCAGTACTTC
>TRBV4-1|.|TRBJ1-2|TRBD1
CASSQDLTGQHYGYTF
TGCGCCAGCAGCCAAGATTTAACGGGACAGCATTATGGCTACACCTTC
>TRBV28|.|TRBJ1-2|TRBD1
CASRTGLAYGYTF
TGTGCCAGCAGGACAGGGTTGGCCTATGGCTACACCTTC
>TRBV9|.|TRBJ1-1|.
CASSVGWETEAFF
TGTGCCAGCAGCGTAGGCTGGGAGACTGAAGCTTTCTTT
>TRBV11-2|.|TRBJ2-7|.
CASSLLYEQYF
TGTGCCAGCAGCTTACTCTACGAGCAGTACTTC
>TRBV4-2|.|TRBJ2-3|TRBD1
CASSPKVTGDTDTQYF
TGTGCCAGCAGCCCAAAGGTCACAGGGGACACAGATACGCAGTATTTT
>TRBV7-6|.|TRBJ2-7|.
CASSPRITYEQYF
TGTGCCAGCAGCCCGCGGATTACCTACGAGCAGTACTTC
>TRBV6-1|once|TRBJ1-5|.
CASSERQALQPQHF
TGTGCCAGCAGTGAAAGACAGGCCTTACAGCCCCAGCATTTT
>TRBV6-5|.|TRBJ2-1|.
CASSTQTGEQFF
TGTGCCAGCAGTACTCAAACAGGGGAGCAGTTCTTC
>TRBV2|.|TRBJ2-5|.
CASSETRGLAETQYF
TGTGCCAGCAGTGAAACCCGTGGTCTAGCTGAGACCCAGTACTTC
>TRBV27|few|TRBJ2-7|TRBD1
CASSLGKGAEQYF
TGTGCCAGCAGTTTAGGCAAGGGGGCCGAGCAGTACTTC
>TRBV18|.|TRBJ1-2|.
CASSPGARGYTF
TGTGCCAGCTCCCCAGGGGCCCGCGGCTACACCTTC
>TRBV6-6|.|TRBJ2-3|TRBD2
CASRAGEGQDADTQYF
TGTGCCAGCAGGGCCGGGGAGGGGCAAGACGCAGATACGCAGTATTTT
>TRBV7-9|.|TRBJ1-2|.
CASSLVGGANYGYTF
TGTGCCAGCAGCTTAGTAGGGGGAGCTAACTATGGCTACACCTTC
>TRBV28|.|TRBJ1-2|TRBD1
CASRKGTAYGYTF
TGTGCCAGTCGGAAGGGGACAGCCTATGGCTACACCTTC
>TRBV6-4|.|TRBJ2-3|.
CASSEAGGTDTQYF
TGTGCCAGCAGTGAAGCAGGGGGCACAGATACGCAGTATTTT
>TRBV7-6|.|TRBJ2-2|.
CASSLDSGTGELFF
TGTGCCAGCAGCTTAGACTCGGGAACCGGGGAGCTGTTTTTT
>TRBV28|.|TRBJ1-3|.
CASRLTTPGIWGNTIYF
TGTGCCAGCAGATTAACAACTCCAGGGATATGGGGAAACACCATATATTTT
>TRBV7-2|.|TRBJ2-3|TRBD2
CASSPRLAGTDTQYF
TGTGCCAGCAGCCCAAGGCTAGCGGGGACAGATACGCAGTATTTT
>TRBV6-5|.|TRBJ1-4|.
CASSSMTGATNEKLFF
TGTGCCAGCAGTTCTATGACAGGTGCAACTAATGAAAAACTGTTTTTT
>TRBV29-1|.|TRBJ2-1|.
CSVEAGTLLGGEQFF
TGCAGCGTTGAAGCCGGGACTCTCCTCGGCGGCGAGCAGTTCTTC
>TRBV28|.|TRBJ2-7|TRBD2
CASSIRTSGYEQYF
TGTGCCAGCAGTATACGGACTAGCGGCTACGAGCAGTACTTC
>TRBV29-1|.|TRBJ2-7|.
CSVAPTGFVREQYF
TGCAGCGTTGCCCCTACAGGGTTCGTTCGCGAGCAGTACTTC
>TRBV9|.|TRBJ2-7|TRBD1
CASSVGDRPYEQYF
TGTGCCAGCAGCGTAGGGGACAGGCCTTACGAGCAGTACTTC
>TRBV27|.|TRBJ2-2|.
CASSFSAGRSGELFF
TGTGCCAGCAGTTTCTCGGCAGGGCGGTCCGGGGAGCTGTTTTTT
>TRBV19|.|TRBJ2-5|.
CASSRAEGETQYF
TGTGCCAGTAGTAGGGCAGAGGGAGAGACCCAGTACTTC
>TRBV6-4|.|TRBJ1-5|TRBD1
CASSDSPTGDSNQPQHF
TGTGCCAGCAGTGACTCCCCGACAGGGGATAGCAATCAGCCCCAGCATTTT
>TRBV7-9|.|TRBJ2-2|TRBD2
CASSSRFSSGGTTGELFF
TGTGCCAGCAGCTCCAGATTCTCTAGCGGGGGGACCACCGGGGAGCTGTTTTTT
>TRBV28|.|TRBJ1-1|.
CASSLHRENTEAFF
TGTGCCAGCTCGCTACACAGGGAGAACACTGAAGCTTTCTTT
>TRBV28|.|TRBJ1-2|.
CASSGSGTYSYGYTF
TGTGCCAGCAGTGGATCCGGGACATACTCCTATGGCTACACCTTC
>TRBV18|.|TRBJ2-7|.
CASSPPLATEQYF
TGTGCCAGCTCACCACCGTTGGCAACCGAGCAGTACTTC
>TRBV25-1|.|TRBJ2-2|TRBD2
CASRSSGRARTGELFF
TGTGCCAGCAGGTCTAGCGGGAGGGCACGCACCGGGGAGCTGTTTTTT
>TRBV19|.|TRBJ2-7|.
CASSRRGPGYEQYF
TGTGCCAGTAGTCGACGGGGTCCGGGTTACGAGCAGTACTTC
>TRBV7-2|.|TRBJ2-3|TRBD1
CASSSGTGRYF
TGTGCCAGCAGCAGCGGGACAGGGCGGTATTTT
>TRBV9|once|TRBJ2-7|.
CASSPYGLTTYEQYF
TGTGCCAGCAGCCCTTACGGACTGACGACCTACGAGCAGTACTTC
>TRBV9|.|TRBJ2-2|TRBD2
CASSPRTSGTGELFF
TGTGCCAGCAGCCCACGGACTAGCGGCACCGGGGAGCTGTTTTTT
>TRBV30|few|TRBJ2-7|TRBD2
CAWTRTSWSYEQYF
TGTGCCTGGACCAGGACTAGCTGGTCCTACGAGCAGTACTTC
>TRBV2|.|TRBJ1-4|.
CASSVVAEKLFF
TGTGCCAGCAGTGTCGTGGCTGAAAAACTGTTTTTT
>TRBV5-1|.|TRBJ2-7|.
CASSFSGEQYF
TGCGCCAGCAGCTTCTCGGGGGAGCAGTACTTC
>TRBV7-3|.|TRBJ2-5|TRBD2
CASSFGLAGSQETQYF
TGTGCCAGCAGCTTCGGACTAGCGGGTTCACAAGAGACCCAGTACTTC
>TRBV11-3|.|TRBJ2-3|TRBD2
CASSLGLAGGSTDTQYF
TGTGCCAGCAGCTTAGGACTAGCGGGAGGTTCCACAGATACGCAGTATTTT